These T cell receptor beta chains were read from a single sample in a study of cytomegalovirus exposure and HLA in healthy donors. The assay was immunoSEQ multiplex PCR, and TCRdb's table has in-frame clones only and misses some. The sample records around 33,000 clones, 35% to 50% being singletons. The sequenced sample was PBMCs. The receptors shown here come from a woman aged 45-60 years in good health and CMV-seronegative. The CDR3 runs from the conserved cysteine through the conserved F or W. Each record gives: D gene, clone size, V gene, J gene, CDR3 DNA, CDR3 protein. D genes are given only for firm matches. Only part of the rows carry a size: once, few, many, or a class if the clone is expanded.

D: NA; size: NA; V: TRBV30; J: TRBJ2-3; DNA: TGTGCCTGGAGTCCCGGGGATGGGTACACAGATACGCAGTATTTT; CDR3: CAWSPGDGYTDTQYF
D: TRBD2; size: few; V: TRBV5-1; J: TRBJ2-2; DNA: TGCGCCAGCAGCTTGACTAGCGGGGGGGCCGGGGAGCTGTTTTTT; CDR3: CASSLTSGGAGELFF
D: NA; size: NA; V: TRBV7-6; J: TRBJ1-3; DNA: TGTGCCAGCAGCCAGCGACCGAACTCTGGAAACACCATATATTTT; CDR3: CASSQRPNSGNTIYF
D: NA; size: few; V: TRBV10-1; J: TRBJ2-7; DNA: TGCGCCAGCATCAGGATTCGGGGGGAGCAGTACTTC; CDR3: CASIRIRGEQYF
D: NA; size: few; V: TRBV6-1; J: TRBJ2-7; DNA: TGTGCCAGCAGCGCCCTAGGGGGTAACCCTTACGAGCAGTACTTC; CDR3: CASSALGGNPYEQYF
D: TRBD2; size: few; V: TRBV5-4; J: TRBJ2-1; DNA: TGTGCCAGCAGCTTGGGGGCGGGGGGCCTCGATGAGCAGTTCTTC; CDR3: CASSLGAGGLDEQFF
D: NA; size: NA; V: TRBV7-2; J: TRBJ2-1; DNA: TGTGCCAGCACCCGAGAGCGGGCCCTACCGGGTGAGAAGTTCTTC; CDR3: CASTRERALPGEKFF
D: NA; size: NA; V: TRBV6-5; J: TRBJ2-3; DNA: TGTGCCAGCAGGTCCGGGACTTCGCACGATACGCAGTATTTT; CDR3: CASRSGTSHDTQYF
D: TRBD2; size: NA; V: TRBV23-1; J: TRBJ2-2; DNA: TGCGCCACAGCTCCCAAAAGCCCAGGGAGGGCCGGGGAGCTGTTTTTT; CDR3: CATAPKSPGRAGELFF
D: TRBD1; size: few; V: TRBV29-1; J: TRBJ1-2; DNA: TGCAGCGTCCGCAGGGGGACGGACTATGGCTACACCTTC; CDR3: CSVRRGTDYGYTF
D: NA; size: NA; V: TRBV6-1; J: TRBJ1-6; DNA: TGTGCCAGCAGCCCTTCGACAGCCAATTCACCCCTCCACTTT; CDR3: CASSPSTANSPLHF
D: NA; size: NA; V: TRBV5-1; J: TRBJ2-6; DNA: TGCGCCAGCAGCTTGACAGGACTATCTGGGGCCAACGTCCTGACTTTC; CDR3: CASSLTGLSGANVLTF
D: NA; size: few; V: TRBV28; J: TRBJ2-7; DNA: TGTGCCAGCAGTCCGGGGGCCTACGAGCAGTACTTC; CDR3: CASSPGAYEQYF
D: NA; size: few; V: TRBV27; J: TRBJ2-1; DNA: TGTGCCAGCCGACGGAGTCTCAGCTCCTACAATGAGCAGTTCTTC; CDR3: CASRRSLSSYNEQFF
D: NA; size: NA; V: TRBV25-1; J: TRBJ2-7; DNA: TGTGCCAGCAGTGAGTTAGAAGGACAAGGGTACGAGCAGTACTTC; CDR3: CASSELEGQGYEQYF
D: TRBD2; size: NA; V: TRBV5-6; J: TRBJ2-3; DNA: TGTGCCAGCAGCTTTGGACTAGCGGGAGTAAGCACAGATACGCAGTATTTT; CDR3: CASSFGLAGVSTDTQYF
D: TRBD1; size: NA; V: TRBV19; J: TRBJ1-6; DNA: TGTGCCAGTAGTCCCTACAGGGGTCGGAATTCACCCCTCCACTTT; CDR3: CASSPYRGRNSPLHF
D: NA; size: NA; V: TRBV2; J: TRBJ1-1; DNA: TGTGCCAGCACCAAATCGCTAACGGTTAATGAAGCTTTCTTT; CDR3: CASTKSLTVNEAFF
D: NA; size: NA; V: TRBV5-4; J: TRBJ2-7; DNA: TGTGCCAGCAGCTTGGACAGGATATCCTACGAGCAGTACTTC; CDR3: CASSLDRISYEQYF
D: NA; size: NA; V: TRBV6-5; J: TRBJ2-1; DNA: TGTGCCACCAATCCCGGACGGCTAGCTACAAATGAGCAGTTCTTC; CDR3: CATNPGRLATNEQFF
D: NA; size: NA; V: TRBV28; J: TRBJ2-5; DNA: TGTGCCAGCAGTAGTGGGGGGCGGGAGTTACAAGAGACCCAGTACTTC; CDR3: CASSSGGRELQETQYF
D: NA; size: NA; V: TRBV7-7; J: TRBJ2-3; DNA: TGTGCCAGCAGCCGACAGGGACTCACAGATACGCAGTATTTT; CDR3: CASSRQGLTDTQYF
D: NA; size: few; V: TRBV6-4; J: TRBJ2-5; DNA: TGTGCCAGTTCGTACCAAGAGACCCAGTACTTC; CDR3: CASSYQETQYF
D: NA; size: NA; V: TRBV6-4; J: TRBJ1-1; DNA: TGTGCCAGCAGTGACTTGGAGGGGCGCGAGGGCACTGAAGCTTTCTTT; CDR3: CASSDLEGREGTEAFF
D: NA; size: NA; V: TRBV18; J: TRBJ2-2; DNA: TGTGCCAGCTCACCACCGTATAACTTGGCCGGGGAGCTGTTTTTT; CDR3: CASSPPYNLAGELFF
D: NA; size: few; V: TRBV19; J: TRBJ1-4; DNA: TGTGCCAGTAGTCCGAACATGGCAACTAATGAAAAACTGTTTTTT; CDR3: CASSPNMATNEKLFF
D: TRBD2; size: few; V: TRBV5-4; J: TRBJ2-2; DNA: TGTGCCAGCAGCTCTAGCGGGAGGTCCTCCGGGGAGCTGTTTTTT; CDR3: CASSSSGRSSGELFF
D: TRBD2; size: NA; V: TRBV6-5; J: TRBJ2-2; DNA: TGTGCCAGCAGTTCCATAGCGGGAGGGACCGGGGAGCTGTTTTTT; CDR3: CASSSIAGGTGELFF